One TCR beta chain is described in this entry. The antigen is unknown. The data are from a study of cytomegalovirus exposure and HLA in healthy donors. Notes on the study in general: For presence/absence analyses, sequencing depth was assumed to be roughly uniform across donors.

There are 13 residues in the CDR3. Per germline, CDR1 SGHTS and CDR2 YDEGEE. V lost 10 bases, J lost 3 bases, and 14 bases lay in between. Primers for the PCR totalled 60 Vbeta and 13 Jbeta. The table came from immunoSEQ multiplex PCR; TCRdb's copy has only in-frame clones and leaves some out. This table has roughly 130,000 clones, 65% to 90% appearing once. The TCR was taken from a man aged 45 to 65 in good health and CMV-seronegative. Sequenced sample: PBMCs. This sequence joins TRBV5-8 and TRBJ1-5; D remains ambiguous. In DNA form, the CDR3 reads TGTGCCGGGAGTAAGGGAAACAATCAGCCCCAGCATTTT. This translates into CAGSKGNNQPQHF.